The TCR beta chain described here comes from a study of T cell responses to AZD1222 COVID-19 vaccine (dated by TCRdb to the early 2020s). In terms of the full investigation: AZD1222 recipients whose second dose came at about 4 weeks and those whose second dose came at about 12 weeks were combined into one group, since spike-specific TCR depth and breadth did not differ between the two schedules. A total of 233 trial participants underwent TCR sequencing, of whom about 200 had received two doses of AZD1222 and 26 had received two doses of the MenACWY control vaccine. Trial participants were enrolled by age into subgroups of 18-55, 56-69 and 70-plus years, and about 150, 27 and 61 TCR-sequenced participants, respectively, were included in these subgroups. Overall results and qualifications from the work: Reportedly, close to half of the unique spike-specific TCRs recognized epitopes lying outside the regions that are mutated in the B.1.351 and B.1.1.7 variants. Because no samples from the day 14 peak response were available, repertoires could be characterized only after the peak T cell response. Only five to seven AZD1222 recipients were SARS-CoV-2 seropositive at baseline, limiting conclusions about previously exposed vaccinees. Vaccine-associated CD4 TCRs spanned the whole spike protein, with dominant responses in regions 160-218 and 743-854. After two AZD1222 doses, spike-specific TCR breadth and depth were significantly higher than at day 0 and than in MenACWY recipients. Most participants were white British and females outnumbered males, and the authors suggested that clonal diversity may have been underestimated. In the small 56-69-year group, the increase in depth fell short of significance, most likely because of low power.

A remark on this clone: Its antigen has not been determined. No base qualities exist here, and no much larger clone lies one base off it.

Based on the germline V gene, the CDR1 and CDR2 sequences are MNHEY and SVGAGI. The CDR3, cysteine through phenylalanine, is 14 amino acids long. Only the CDR3 region is kept as DNA, spanning 42 bases read in frame from base 1. Trimming takes 5 bases from V and 4 bases from J, and the germline ends sit 9 bases apart. The CDR3 regions of human TCRbeta chains were analyzed by immunosequencing. Per the source publication's procedure: TCRs in the repertoires were compared against a reference library of SARS-CoV-2-specific TCRs that had been generated with the MIRA antigen-specificity platform. Breadth was defined as the fraction of unique TCRs that were SARS-CoV-2-associated. Depth was defined as the fraction of total T cells that were SARS-CoV-2-associated. Using the MIRA data, each spike-specific TCR was assigned both to the spike region to which the TCR was reactive and to a CD4 or CD8 class. Log10-transformed breadth and depth values were compared by one-way ANOVA with Sidak's multiple comparisons tests. TCRdb obtained this table from immuneACCESS and retained in-frame rearrangements with V and J assigned. These tables miss some clones; where compared with another copy, unresolved V genes account for less than half of the shortfall, and the remainder is unexplained. V, J and clone size reflect that table, while D and trimming were determined from the DNA. This sample is represented by about 100,000 clones; around nine tenths of them were singletons. The ten largest clones capture roughly 3% of the sample.

This specimen's time point label, per the study, means: baseline before first vaccination. Samples from vaccinated people were obtained from the UK trials COV001 and COV002, which included a single-blind randomized controlled phase 2/3 trial of AZD1222 (ChAdOx1 nCoV-19) in healthy adults. For TCRbeta chain sequencing, PBMC samples were collected from trial participants at day 0 and at day 28 after the second dose. The chain is made from TRBV6-5 and TRBJ1-6; no confident D gene assignment can be made. The clonotype was recovered from an adult in good health. Source: peripheral blood, taken on day 0 of AZD1222 vaccination. The CDR3 has the sequence CASSRIAYNSPLHF. Here is the DNA: TGTGCCAGCAGTCGGATCGCTTATAATTCACCCCTCCACTTT.